These 30 T cell receptor beta chains were sequenced from one sample in a study of post-analysis software for immune sequencing data. Study outcomes and limitations: Compared with controls, patients had more of 4 or 5 TRBV segments, including TRBV5-6, TRBV5-1 and TRBV20-1.

These receptors have no known antigen. Unique molecular identifiers were built into the TCR beta cDNA libraries. MiXCR, applied by TCRdb to the PCR reads, yields one record per CDR3 protein. The table includes about 430,000 distinct CDR3 sequences, about 39% detected once. Input material: blood. The receptor set was obtained from a girl aged 2 to 10 with multiple sclerosis.

V gene TRBV15 combines with J gene TRBJ1-1, with 10 bases fitting TRBD1. With 1 base clipped from V and 4 bases from J, the junction kept 3 bases outside the gene matches. The CDR3 totals 15 residues. From germline, CDR1 is LNHNV and CDR2 YYDKDF (reference sequence). In DNA form, the CDR3 reads TGTGCCACCAGCAGAGGGACAGGGGGGCTCACTGAAGCTTTCTTT. Protein: CATSRGTGGLTEAFF.

In its sample, this clonotype was seen a few times. The chain employs TRBV10-3 and TRBJ2-3; D not resolved. V was trimmed by 6 bases and J by 8 bases, leaving 18 bases between them. CDR1 and CDR2 (germline): ENHRY, SYGVKD. The CDR3 length is 14 residues. CDR3 bases: TGTGCCATCAGCCCGGGCCCTCAGACGGGTACGCAGTATTTT. This encodes CAISPGPQTGTQYF.

J is TRBJ1-1 and V is TRBV4-1; TRBD1 agrees at 9 bases. CDR1 MGHRA and CDR2 YSYEKL come from the germline V gene. The CDR3 runs to 16 residues. The V and J ends lost 4 bases and 3 bases, in that order; junction bases with no gene match: 9. The CDR3 reads CASSPGQGVQDTEAFF. The CDR3 DNA reads TGCGCCAGCAGCCCGGGACAGGGAGTACAGGACACTGAAGCTTTCTTT.

V gene TRBV4-1 combines with J gene TRBJ2-5; 12 bases align to TRBD2. The trim removed 1 base at V and 0 bases at J, leaving 3 bases unmatched. Germline assignment: CDR1 MGHRA and CDR2 YSYEKL. This CDR3 spans 17 amino acids. The CDR3 sequence is CASSQVWTSGDQETQYF. CDR3 nucleotide sequence: TGCGCCAGCAGCCAAGTCTGGACTAGCGGGGACCAAGAGACCCAGTACTTC.

This chain joins TRBV29-1 and TRBJ1-1; possible D gene TRBD1, 5 bases. The CDR3 extends over 12 amino acids. The germline gives CDR1 SQVTM, CDR2 ANQGSEA. V shed 6 bases and J shed 0 bases, with 8 bases lying between them. The CDR3 sequence is CSVGTVNTEAFF. CDR3 bases: TGCAGCGTCGGGACGGTGAACACTGAAGCTTTCTTT. The full variable domain, with the rest looked up from reference TRBV29-1 and TRBJ1-1, is SAVISQKPSRDICQRGTSLTIQCQVDSQVTMMFWYRQQPGQSLTLIATANQGSEATYESGFVIDKFPISRPNLTFSTLTVSNMSPEDSSIYLCSVGTVNTEAFFGQGTRLTVV.

This chain's CDR3 is CASSSRTGATDTQYF. CDR3 coding DNA: TGTGCCAGCAGTTCCAGAACAGGGGCCACAGATACGCAGTATTTT. The chain uses TRBV28 and TRBJ2-3, with TRBD1 matching 7 bases. The germline V gene encodes CDR1 MDHEN and CDR2 SYDVKM. The CDR3 is 15 amino acids. J was trimmed by 2 bases and V by 4 bases; bases with no gene match: 6.

The J gene is TRBJ2-7, the V gene TRBV7-9, with 9 bases matching TRBD1. The V gene end was trimmed by 4 bases and the J gene end by 2 bases; junction bases not matched to a gene: 12. The CDR3 has 17 amino acids. Germline V gene sequence: CDR1 SEHNR, CDR2 FQNEAQ (reference sequence). DNA for the CDR3: TGTGCCAGCAGCTCCGTTGTTGTCTGGGACAGGGCCTACGAGCAGTACTTC. Protein product: CASSSVVVWDRAYEQYF.

This clonotype came up many times. This chain connects TRBV4-3 to TRBJ2-7; tentatively, D is TRBD2 (5 bases). V was shortened by 3 bases and J by 0 bases, with 9 bases between the two germline ends. The CDR3 is made up of 14 amino acids. Germline V gene lookup returns CDR1 LGHNA and CDR2 YSLEER. The CDR3 nucleotides are TGCGCCAGCAGCCAGGCCGGGAACTCCTACGAGCAGTACTTC. Protein sequence: CASSQAGNSYEQYF.

This sequence joins TRBV5-5 and TRBJ2-1; TRBD2 matches at 9 bases. The end of the DNA aligns better with TRBJ2-7, so the J call may be wrong. The germline CDR1 and CDR2 sequences are SGHKS and YYEKEE (reference sequence). The CDR3 has 15 residues. The CDR3 loop reads CASSLFAGGPGEQYF. In DNA form, the CDR3 reads TGTGCCAGCAGCTTGTTTGCGGGAGGGCCGGGCGAGCAGTACTTC.

The V gene is TRBV4-1, the J gene TRBJ2-7; TRBD2 matches at 7 bases. The germline V gene encodes CDR1 MGHRA and CDR2 YSYEKL. The CDR3 extends over 16 amino acids. With 0 bases clipped from V and 0 bases from J, the junction kept 5 bases outside the gene matches. The DNA of the CDR3 is TGCGCCAGCAGCCAAGAAGGGCTAGCGGTCTCCTACGAGCAGTACTTC. Protein sequence: CASSQEGLAVSYEQYF.

This rearrangement joins TRBV9 to TRBJ2-5, with 12 bases identical to TRBD2. Germline CDR1 SGDLS, CDR2 YYNGEE. The CDR3 has 16 amino acids. J gave up 2 bases and V 2 bases, and 4 bases lay outside the gene matches. The CDR3 is CASSVGLAGPQETQYF. For the CDR3, the DNA is TGTGCCAGCAGCGTCGGACTAGCGGGGCCACAAGAGACCCAGTACTTC.

This clonotype was picked up a small number of times. J is TRBJ2-7 and V is TRBV12-3 or TRBV12-4; D remains unclear. CDR3 length: 15 amino acids. With 1 base removed from V and 3 bases from J, the gap between germline ends came to 13 bases. Here the CDR3 reads CASSLGPGWIYEQYF. The CDR3 bases are TGTGCCAGCAGTTTAGGGCCAGGATGGATCTACGAGCAGTACTTC.

The chain recombines TRBV5-1 with TRBJ1-4; 9 bases align to TRBD1. This CDR3 is built from 14 residues. From germline, CDR1 is SGHRS and CDR2 YFSETQ. Germline trimming cut 3 bases from V and 7 bases from J; bases unmatched to any gene: 4. Here the CDR3 DNA reads TGCGCCAGCAGCTCCGGGACAGGGACTGAAAAACTGTTTTTT. It is translated as CASSSGTGTEKLFF.

V is TRBV28 and J is TRBJ2-7; 8 positions match TRBD2. V was pared by 10 bases and J by 6 bases, with 11 bases of the junction left unmatched. Germline CDR1 and CDR2: MDHEN and SYDVKM. This CDR3 spans 13 amino acids. The CDR3 protein is CAILDSGRTEQYF. The CDR3 nucleotides are TGTGCCATCCTCGACAGCGGGAGAACCGAGCAGTACTTC.

The gene calls are TRBV11-3 and TRBJ2-1; 9 nucleotides align to TRBD1. Germline V gene sequence: CDR1 SGHNT, CDR2 YENEEA. This CDR3 has 16 amino acids. V lost 4 bases, J lost 0 bases, and 4 bases stayed unmatched. This CDR3 is CASSWGQGYSYNEQFF. Written as DNA, the CDR3 is TGTGCCAGCAGCTGGGGACAGGGTTACTCCTACAATGAGCAGTTCTTC. The complete variable domain, with remaining parts taken from reference TRBV11-3 and TRBJ2-1, reads EAGVVQSPRYKIIEKKQPVAFWCNPISGHNTLYWYLQNLGQGPELLIRYENEEAVDDSQLPKDRFSAERLKGVDSTLKIQPAELGDSAVYLCASSWGQGYSYNEQFFGPGTRLTVL.

This clonotype was observed a handful of times. V and J are TRBV7-2 and TRBJ2-1; D gene ambiguous. Trimming stripped 1 base from V and 6 bases from J, with 7 bases between. The CDR3 is made up of 13 amino acids. Per germline, CDR1 SGHTA and CDR2 FQGNSA. The CDR3, as DNA: TGTGCCAGCAGCTTAGTGCTGGTCAATGAGCAGTTCTTC. It translates to CASSLVLVNEQFF.

This chain connects TRBV7-2 to TRBJ2-7, with TRBD1 identical over 7 bases. Germline V gives CDR1 SGHTA, CDR2 FQGNSA. This CDR3 has 16 amino acids. The trim removed 2 bases at V and 3 bases at J, leaving 10 bases unmatched. The CDR3 bases are TGTGCCAGCAGCTTAAACCCTCCGGGACAGAGCTACGAGCAGTACTTC. It is translated as CASSLNPPGQSYEQYF.

The J gene is TRBJ2-1, the V gene TRBV29-1; perhaps TRBD2 as D (6 bases). Germline CDR1 is SQVTM and CDR2 is ANQGSEA. Trimming pared 5 bases from V and 3 bases from J, leaving 11 bases between. The CDR3 consists of 13 residues. CDR3 in DNA: TGCAGCGTTCCTAGCGCTAACTACAATGAGCAGTTCTTC. This translates into CSVPSANYNEQFF.

The chain couples TRBV20-1 to TRBJ2-2; 7 bases are shared with TRBD2. CDR3 length: 15 residues. The V gene's germline CDR1 is DFQATT and CDR2 SNEGSKA (reference sequence). With 0 bases clipped from V and 7 bases from J, the junction kept 8 bases outside the gene matches. The CDR3 here is CSARDRRGSNGELFF. The CDR3 nucleotides read TGCAGTGCTAGAGATCGGCGGGGGTCAAACGGGGAGCTGTTTTTT.

This clonotype was observed at least ten times. V is TRBV29-1 and J is TRBJ2-1; D might be TRBD2 (6 bases). V lost 5 bases to trimming and J lost 5 bases, with 13 bases between them. This CDR3 region has 13 residues. From germline, CDR1 is SQVTM and CDR2 ANQGSEA. The CDR3 sequence is CSVSSALDNEQFF. The CDR3 DNA reads as TGCAGCGTTTCTAGCGCCCTTGACAATGAGCAGTTCTTC.

The chain combines TRBV29-1 with TRBJ2-5, with 8 bases aligning to TRBD2. The CDR3 consists of 12 residues. The J segment lost 3 bases and the V segment lost 7 bases, leaving 4 bases of the junction unmatched. Germline V gene sequence: CDR1 SQVTM, CDR2 ANQGSEA. The CDR3 loop is CSAAGAEETQYF. CDR3 nucleotide sequence: TGCAGCGCAGCGGGGGCGGAAGAGACCCAGTACTTC.

The J gene is TRBJ2-7, the V gene TRBV6-2 or TRBV6-3; D is ambiguous. Between the trimmed V and J ends, which lost 6 bases and 3 bases, there was a span of 12 bases. This CDR3 comprises 13 residues. CDR1 MNHEY and CDR2 SVGEGT come from the germline V gene. The CDR3 sequence: CASRYSIYYEQYF. CDR3 nucleotides: TGTGCCAGCAGGTACAGCATCTACTACGAGCAGTACTTC.

This clonotype was counted only a few times. The J gene is TRBJ2-1, the V gene TRBV27; the match to TRBD2 covers 8 bases. V lost 8 bases and J lost 3; bases outside the gene matches: 18. The CDR3 covers 18 residues. The germline CDR1 and CDR2 sequences are MNHEY and SMNVEV (reference sequence). The CDR3 sequence is CASPIATFGGDDYNEQFF. CDR3 DNA: TGTGCCAGCCCCATCGCCACTTTCGGGGGGGACGACTACAATGAGCAGTTCTTC.

This clonotype was seen at least ten times. V is TRBV29-1 and J is TRBJ2-4; D gene ambiguous. The germline V and J ends were trimmed by 7 bases and 2 bases, with 9 bases remaining between them. In germline, CDR1 is SQVTM, CDR2 ANQGSEA. The CDR3 contains 12 residues. This CDR3 is CSALYTKNIQYF. In DNA, the CDR3 is TGCAGCGCCTTGTATACCAAAAACATTCAGTACTTC.

In its sample, this clonotype was seen many times. The CDR3: CASSLTPLGTQYF. CDR3 nucleotide sequence: TGTGCCAGCAGCTTAACCCCGCTGGGTACGCAGTATTTT. The chain employs TRBV7-3 and TRBJ2-3, with D uncertain. This CDR3 region has 13 residues. V shed 0 bases and J shed 8 bases, with 9 bases lying between them. Germline V gene sequence: CDR1 SGHTA, CDR2 FQGTGA. Supplemented by reference TRBV7-3 and TRBJ2-3, the full variable domain reads GAGVSQTPSNKVTEKGKYVELRCDPISGHTALYWYRQSLGQGPEFLIYFQGTGAADDSGLPNDRFFAVRPEGSVSTLKIQRTERGDSAVYLCASSLTPLGTQYFGPGTRLTVL.

CDR3 sequence (DNA): TGTGCCAGCAGCTTATTACAGGGAGAGACCCAGTACTTC. It translates to CASSLLQGETQYF. The gene calls are TRBV7-9 and TRBJ2-5; tentative D call: TRBD1 (6 bases). Trimming took off 2 bases at V and 4 bases at J, with 8 bases between the two ends. This CDR3 spans 13 amino acids. Germline CDR1 and CDR2: SEHNR and FQNEAQ (reference sequence). Full variable domain (missing parts from reference TRBV7-9 and TRBJ2-5): DTGVSQNPRHKITKRGQNVTFRCDPISEHNRLYWYRQTLGQGPEFLTYFQNEAQLEKSRLLSDRFSAERPKGSFSTLEIQRTEQGDSAMYLCASSLLQGETQYFGPGTRLLVL.

CDR3 DNA: TGTGCCAGCAGTGACTTCGGCGGGTATGGCTACACCTTC. Translating gives CASSDFGGYGYTF. The chain joins TRBV6-1 to TRBJ1-2; D is ambiguous. Germline CDR1 and CDR2: MNHNS and SASEGT. The V and J ends lost 3 bases and 5 bases respectively, with 10 bases between them. The CDR3 spans 13 residues.

The J gene is TRBJ2-4, the V gene TRBV6-2 or TRBV6-3, with 11 bases matching TRBD1. Trimming took 7 bases from V and 8 from J; bases not matched to a gene: 4. The germline V gene has CDR1 MNHEY and CDR2 SVGEGT. The CDR3 spans 13 residues. The CDR3 bases are TGTGCCAGCACCAAGGGACAGGGGGACATTCAGTACTTC. Translated: CASTKGQGDIQYF.

The chain carries TRBV7-2 and TRBJ1-2; D not certain. The CDR3 is 14 amino acids. The germline V gene encodes CDR1 SGHTA and CDR2 FQGNSA. V lost 1 base and J lost 1, with 7 bases in between. Here the CDR3 DNA reads TGTGCCAGCAGCTTAGACAGACTTAACTATGGCTACACCTTC. This encodes CASSLDRLNYGYTF.

This chain joins TRBV9 and TRBJ2-1; D gene uncertain. Trimming stripped 3 bases from V and 7 bases from J, with 14 bases between. Germline CDR1 is SGDLS and CDR2 is YYNGEE. There are 14 residues in the CDR3. CDR3 residues: CASSGEGMGNEQFF. CDR3 nucleotides: TGTGCCAGCAGCGGGGAAGGGATGGGGAATGAGCAGTTCTTC.